A selection of T cell receptor beta chains follows, all from one sample in a study of blood T cells in healthy people across ages. TCRdb fed the 5' RACE reads into MiXCR, producing one record per CDR3 protein. The sample holds 540,000 or so distinct CDR3 sequences, 25% to 30% seen once. What was sequenced was blood. Receptors originate from a woman aged 65 to 85 in good health. CDR3s include the opening cysteine and the closing phenylalanine or tryptophan. D genes are given only for firm matches. Part of the rows lack a size; the others show once, few, many or a class for expanded clones.

clone_size j_call d_call v_call cdr3_nt cdr3_aa
few TRBJ2-4 TRBD1 TRBV3-1 TGTGCCAGCAGCTACCGGGACAGATTAGCCAAAAACATTCAGTACTTC CASSYRDRLAKNIQYF
. TRBJ2-1 TRBD1 TRBV5-1 TGCGCCAGCACCCCCGGGACAGGGGAGGGTGAGCAGTTCTTC CASTPGTGEGEQFF
. TRBJ2-1 . TRBV5-1 TGCGCCAGCAGCGGAACGCAGGGCTATGAGCAGTTCTTC CASSGTQGYEQFF
. TRBJ1-1 . TRBV20-1 TGCAGTGCTAGAGATGGGGCGGCTGAAGCTTTCTTT CSARDGAAEAFF
. TRBJ2-3 . TRBV4-2 TGTGCCAGCAGCAAGGGAACAGATACGCAGTATTTT CASSKGTDTQYF
few TRBJ1-1 . TRBV24-1 TGTGCCACCAGTGATTTTGACAGTGTAGCTTTCTTT CATSDFDSVAFF
once TRBJ1-1 TRBD1 TRBV7-9 TGTGCCAGCAGCTTAGGGGCGGGGACAGGGATTAGCACTGAAGCTTTCTTT CASSLGAGTGISTEAFF
. TRBJ2-3 . TRBV20-1 TGCAGTGCTAGAGATGCCCGGGGCGGGGAAGATACGCAGTATTTT CSARDARGGEDTQYF
few TRBJ2-3 . TRBV30 TGTGCCTGGAGTGTACGAGCGGGTTACACAGATACGCAGTATTTT CAWSVRAGYTDTQYF
. TRBJ2-5 TRBD1 TRBV20-1 TGCAGTGCTACGCCCGGGACAGGGGCCCTCCAAGAGACCCAGTACTTC CSATPGTGALQETQYF
. TRBJ1-1 . TRBV29-1 TGCAGCGTTTCAGGGCCTCCCGGGACCGTTGAAGCTTTCTTT CSVSGPPGTVEAFF
. TRBJ1-5 . TRBV20-1 TGCAGTGCCACACAGGGAGGAGATCAGCCCCAGCATTTT CSATQGGDQPQHF
. TRBJ2-7 TRBD2 TRBV2 TGTGCCAGCGTGAGAGATAAACCGGGGGGCGAGCAGTACTTC CASVRDKPGGEQYF
. TRBJ2-2 . TRBV14 TGTGCCAGCAGCCTTCCCGGGCTGTCAACATGGGAGCTGTTTTTT CASSLPGLSTWELFF
. TRBJ2-2 . TRBV5-1 TGCGCCAGCAGCTTTTCCATGGACGGGGAGCTGTTTTTT CASSFSMDGELFF
few TRBJ1-1 . TRBV7-9 TGTGCCAGCAGCTTAGATTATTTTGGGTGGACTGAAGCTTTCTTT CASSLDYFGWTEAFF
many TRBJ2-1 . TRBV7-2 TGTGCCAGCAGTCTCCTCAACAATGAGCAGTTCTTC CASSLLNNEQFF
few TRBJ1-4 TRBD1 TRBV24-1 TGTGCCACCTGGGGACAGGCGAATGAAAAACTGTTTTTT CATWGQANEKLFF
many TRBJ1-4 . TRBV7-9 TGTGCCAGCAGCCCCCAGGGTACAGGAGAAAAACTGTTTTTT CASSPQGTGEKLFF
. TRBJ1-2 TRBD1 TRBV7-2 TGTGCCAGCAGCACCCGGACAGGTTCAGGCTATGGCTACACCTTC CASSTRTGSGYGYTF
. TRBJ2-5 . TRBV12-3/TRBV12-4 TGTGCCAGCACCATTATCCTCGGTGAGACCCAGTACTTC CASTIILGETQYF
. TRBJ1-5 . TRBV7-9 TGTGCCAGCAGCTCCTCCGTAAGCAATCAGCCCCAGCATTTT CASSSSVSNQPQHF
many TRBJ2-7 . TRBV6-1 TGTGCCAGCAGTGAGACACACGAGCAGTACTTC CASSETHEQYF
. TRBJ1-2 . TRBV20-1 TGCAGTGCTAGGGAGGGTCGCAACTATGGCTACACCTTC CSAREGRNYGYTF
. TRBJ2-7 . TRBV6-2/TRBV6-3 TGTGCCAGCAGTTACAGACGGTACTACGAGCAGTACTTC CASSYRRYYEQYF
. TRBJ2-1 TRBD1 TRBV12-3/TRBV12-4 TGTGCCAGCAGCCCTTTAGGGGGCCGGGATGAGCAGTTCTTC CASSPLGGRDEQFF
few TRBJ2-5 . TRBV29-1 TGCAGCGTTAGGGCCCAGGCTGGCCAAGAGACCCAGTACTTC CSVRAQAGQETQYF
. TRBJ2-5 . TRBV12-3/TRBV12-4 TGTGCCAGCAGTTTGGGGGGCCCAATCGTTACCCAGTACTTC CASSLGGPIVTQYF
few TRBJ1-1 . TRBV20-1 TGCAGTGCTAGCCCTCTCTCCAATTGGGAGAACACTGAAGCTTTCTTT CSASPLSNWENTEAFF
. TRBJ2-1 TRBD2 TRBV5-1 TGCGCCAGCAGCTTGGTGACTAGCGGGGGGTATATACTGAATGAGCAGTTCTTC CASSLVTSGGYILNEQFF
. TRBJ2-1 TRBD2 TRBV5-1 TGCGCCAGCAGCGCTACCGGGACTAGCGGTTGGAGCTCCTACAATGAGCAGTTCTTC CASSATGTSGWSSYNEQFF
many TRBJ2-3 . TRBV11-3 TGTGCCAGCGGTGGGTGGACGCGAGAGGATACGCAGTATTTT CASGGWTREDTQYF
. TRBJ2-1 . TRBV5-1 TGCGCCAGCAGCTTGGTAGCGGCCCCCTACAATGAGCAGTTCTTC CASSLVAAPYNEQFF
. TRBJ1-2 . TRBV20-1 TGCAGTGTTCTTCGGGGAATCTATGGCTACACCTTC CSVLRGIYGYTF
few TRBJ1-2 . TRBV7-2 TGTGCCAGCAGCTTAGTAGGCTGTGGCTACACCTTC CASSLVGCGYTF
. TRBJ2-3 TRBD2 TRBV11-2 TGTGCCAGCAGCTCCACCGGGACTAGCGGGGGGGTGTTGGATACGCAGTATTTT CASSSTGTSGGVLDTQYF
. TRBJ1-6 TRBD1 TRBV27 TGTGCCAGCAGTTTTTCGCGGGGGCGAGAGACAGGGCGGGATTCACCCCTCCACTTT CASSFSRGRETGRDSPLHF
. TRBJ2-4 . TRBV25-1 TGTGCCAGCAGTGATGGGGGACCCAAAAACATTCAGTACTTC CASSDGGPKNIQYF
. TRBJ2-5 . TRBV3-1 TGTGCCAGCAGCCAACAAGTAGGGCGAGAGACCCAGTACTTC CASSQQVGRETQYF
. TRBJ1-4 TRBD1 TRBV4-2 TGTGCCAGCAGCCAACAGGGACAGGAGGATGAAAAACTGTTTTTT CASSQQGQEDEKLFF
few TRBJ2-5 . TRBV6-2/TRBV6-3 TGTGCCAGCAGTTACGTGGGCCCAGGGACCCAGTACTTC CASSYVGPGTQYF
. TRBJ1-5 . TRBV20-1 TGCAGTGCTACCTTCCGGGGGGGCGCCAATCAGCCCCAGCATTTT CSATFRGGANQPQHF
few TRBJ2-7 . TRBV6-2/TRBV6-3 TGTGCCAGCAGTTACTCCCAGGTAACAGTCTCCTACGAGCAGTACTTC CASSYSQVTVSYEQYF
few TRBJ2-3 TRBD2 TRBV7-2 TGTGCCAGCAGCCAATCCGGGGGGAGCACAGATACGCAGTATTTT CASSQSGGSTDTQYF
. TRBJ2-5 TRBD1 TRBV6-2/TRBV6-3 TGTGCCAGCAGTTATACCGGGACAGGATCCCAAGAGACCCAGTACTTC CASSYTGTGSQETQYF
. TRBJ2-2 TRBD2 TRBV10-3 TGTGCCATCAGTGATCTAGCGGGGGACACCGGGGAGCTGTTTTTT CAISDLAGDTGELFF
. TRBJ1-2 . TRBV29-1 TGCAGCGTTGAAGATCCCGGTCCTAGGTACGATGGCTACACCTTC CSVEDPGPRYDGYTF